A single T cell receptor beta chain is shown here with its context. The authors sequenced patients whose flow cytometry had shown CD8+CD57+ cell expansion. This entry is derived from a study of CD8+CD57+ T cells in acquired aplastic anemia. It was genomic DNA that served as the template for profiling TCR beta VDJ and CDR3. A single record per CDR3 protein comes from TCRdb applying MiXCR to the reads. Of under 200,000 distinct CDR3 sequences detected, around 48% appear once; the ten largest clones hold 2.5% to 3.5%. From germline, CDR1 is DFQATT and CDR2 SNEGSKA (reference sequence). This CDR3 comprises 15 residues. After removal of 6 bases from V and 2 bases from J, the junction contained 6 bases not matched to a gene.

The origin of this receptor is a human donor with aplastic anemia. V gene TRBV20-1 combines with J gene TRBJ2-5; 13 nucleotides line up with TRBD2. Sequencing used sorted CD4+, CD8+, or CD8+CD57+ T cells (not recorded which) from PBMCs. The CDR3 DNA reads TGCAGTGCAATGGGACTAGCGGGAACACAAGAGACCCAGTACTTC. Its protein product is CSAMGLAGTQETQYF.